A single count supports the clone carrying this T cell receptor beta chain. As yet, its antigen is unknown. The CDR3 covers 13 residues. Trimming shortened V by 7 bases and J by 4 bases, and 11 bases separated the two germline ends. The germline V gene has CDR1 MNHNY and CDR2 SVGAGI (reference sequence). Study-level results: Tumor Tregs overlapped most with tumor, then blood, naive CD4+ cells. Tumor memory CD4+ T cell TCR gene usage clustered with blood and lymph node memory CD4+ cells and lymph node naive CD4+ cells.

Semi-nested PCR with Nested Universal Primer A followed constant-region reverse priming of full-length variable regions. TCRdb used MiXCR to reprocess the 5' RACE reads, holding one entry per CDR3 protein. The sample lists about 5,200 distinct CDR3 sequences; about 71% were seen once. Purified naive CD4+ T cells were depleted of CD25+ Tregs. The chain links TRBV6-6 to TRBJ1-5; D uncertain. Input material: naive CD4+ T cells sorted from blood. The subset: naive CD4+ T cells, CD4+CD45RA+CD25-. The clonotype originates from a female donor with breast cancer. CDR3: CASNPTGNQPQHF. CDR3 nucleotide sequence: TGTGCCAGCAACCCTACCGGGAATCAGCCCCAGCATTTT.